These 6 T cell receptor beta chains came from one sample sequenced in a study of T cell changes during pregnancy in multiple sclerosis. Profiled with immunoSEQ multiplex PCR; TCRdb holds only in-frame clones, not every one. The table records about 35,000 clones, around 93% of them present only once. The starting material was CD4+ T cells from peripheral blood mononuclear cells, obtained in the first trimester of pregnancy. Receptor source: a female donor with multiple sclerosis, enrolled in a pregnancy study.

The V and J genes are TRBV10-2 and TRBJ1-1, with 8 bases aligning to TRBD1. The V gene's germline CDR1 is WSHSY and CDR2 SAAADI. This CDR3 comprises 15 residues. With V trimmed by 5 bases and J by 6 bases, 11 bases remained unmatched. Here the CDR3 reads CASSQLTGGRAEAFF. The CDR3 coding sequence is TGCGCCAGCAGTCAATTAACAGGGGGGAGAGCTGAAGCTTTCTTT.

This chain links TRBV28 with TRBJ2-1, with D perhaps TRBD1 (6 bases). Germline CDR1 reads MDHEN; CDR2 reads SYDVKM. V was cut by 3 bases and J by 7 bases, with 10 bases left in between. CDR3 length equals 13 residues. Here the CDR3 DNA reads TGTGCCAGCAGTTTGCAGGGGCGGAATGAGCAGTTCTTC. It is translated as CASSLQGRNEQFF.

This clone has just one count. V is TRBV6-1 and J is TRBJ2-7; weak D call: TRBD1 (6 bases). The CDR3 contains 16 residues. CDR1 and CDR2 (germline): MNHNS, SASEGT. Trimming stripped 0 bases from V and 3 bases from J, with 15 bases between. This CDR3 reads CASSEASGTHYYEQYF. The CDR3 DNA reads as TGTGCCAGCAGTGAAGCGTCCGGGACACACTACTACGAGCAGTACTTC.

The chain employs TRBV28 and TRBJ2-3; possibly TRBD1 for D (5 bases). Deletions cut 10 bases from V and 3 bases from J, with 17 bases between. Germline assignment: CDR1 MDHEN and CDR2 SYDVKM. The CDR3 length is 14 residues. The CDR3 here is CATRVRLRTDTQYF. The CDR3, as DNA: TGTGCCACCAGGGTGAGACTCCGTACAGATACGCAGTATTTT.

The CDR3 reads CASSLGLAGWDEQFF. CDR3 coding DNA: TGCGCCAGCAGCCTAGGACTAGCGGGGTGGGATGAGCAGTTCTTC. This sequence joins TRBV5-1 and TRBJ2-1; 12 bases agree with TRBD2. The CDR3 is made up of 15 amino acids. The germline CDR1 and CDR2 sequences are SGHRS and YFSETQ. V gave up 4 bases and J gave up 8 bases; unmatched junction bases: 7.

This rearrangement joins TRBV6-1 to TRBJ1-2; D is unclear. CDR1 MNHNS and CDR2 SASEGT come from the germline V gene. The CDR3 extends over 14 amino acids. With 5 bases removed from V and 4 bases from J, the gap between germline ends came to 14 bases. The CDR3 DNA reads as TGTGCCAGCAGTCCCCAGGAGGCGGTCTATGGCTACACCTTC. Its translation is CASSPQEAVYGYTF.